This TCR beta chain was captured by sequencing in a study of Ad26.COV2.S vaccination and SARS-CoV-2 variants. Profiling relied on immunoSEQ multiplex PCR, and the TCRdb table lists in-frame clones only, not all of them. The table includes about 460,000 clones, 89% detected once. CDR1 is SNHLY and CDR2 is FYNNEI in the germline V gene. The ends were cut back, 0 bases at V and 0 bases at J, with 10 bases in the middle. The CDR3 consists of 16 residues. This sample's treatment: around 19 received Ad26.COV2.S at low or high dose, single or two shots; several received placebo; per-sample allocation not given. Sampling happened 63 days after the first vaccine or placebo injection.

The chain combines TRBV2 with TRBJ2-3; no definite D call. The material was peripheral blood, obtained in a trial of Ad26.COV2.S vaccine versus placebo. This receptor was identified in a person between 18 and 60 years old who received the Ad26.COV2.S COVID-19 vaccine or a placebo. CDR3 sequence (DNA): TGTGCCAGCAGTGAAGCGGTTAGAGCTAGCACAGATACGCAGTATTTT. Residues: CASSEAVRASTDTQYF. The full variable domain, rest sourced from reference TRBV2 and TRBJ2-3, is EPEVTQTPSHQVTQMGQEVILRCVPISNHLYFYWYRQILGQKVEFLVSFYNNEISEKSEIFDDQFSVERPDGSNFTLKIRSTKLEDSAMYFCASSEAVRASTDTQYFGPGTRLTVL.